What follows are 10 T cell receptor beta chains derived from one specimen sequenced in a study of T-cell memory formation after mild COVID-19. Each CDR3 protein gets one entry after TCRdb re-called the 5' RACE reads with MiXCR. The sample lists approximately 500,000 distinct CDR3 sequences, more than 20% seen once, with roughly an eighth in the top ten. The sequenced material came from PBMCs or a T cell subset sorted from them (not recorded which). The origin of the receptors is an adult woman who had mild COVID-19 (a few samples of this study predate the infection). Cell type and time point are not known.

The V and J genes are TRBV6-2 or TRBV6-3 and TRBJ1-1, with D hard to call. Trimming pared 2 bases from V and 11 bases from J, leaving 9 bases between. Germline assignment: CDR1 MNHEY and CDR2 SVGEGT. CDR3 length: 11 amino acids. CDR3 nucleotide sequence: TGTGCCAGCAGTTACGGTCCTGGCGCTTTCTTT. Its translation is CASSYGPGAFF.

The rearrangement uses TRBV12-3 or TRBV12-4 and TRBJ2-7; 7 bases line up with TRBD1. The CDR3 runs 13 residues. J was trimmed by 0 bases and V by 8 bases; bases with no gene match: 4. The CDR3 loop is CASEYRGSYEQYF. Here the CDR3 DNA reads TGTGCCAGCGAATACAGGGGCTCCTACGAGCAGTACTTC.

The chain carries TRBV4-1 and TRBJ1-2; TRBD1 matches at 7 bases. Losses at the gene ends were 0 bases for V and 7 bases for J; bases not matched to a gene: 5. Germline V gene data show CDR1 as MGHRA and CDR2 as YSYEKL. CDR3 size: 14 residues. For the CDR3, the DNA is TGCGCCAGCAGCCAAGAGGAGGCAGGGGGTGGCTACACCTTC. This sequence encodes CASSQEEAGGGYTF.

This clonotype has just a few counts. The rearrangement joins TRBV10-3 to TRBJ2-1; TRBD2 aligns across 10 bases. Germline CDR1 reads ENHRY; CDR2 reads SYGVKD. V lost 8 bases and J lost 7; bases outside the gene matches: 5. CDR3 length: 13 residues. Written as DNA, the CDR3 is TGTGCCATCGCTCTAGCGGGAGAGAATGAGCAGTTCTTC. This codes for CAIALAGENEQFF.

This clonotype was observed a few times. The chain combines TRBV29-1 with TRBJ2-7; 10 bases match TRBD1. This CDR3 is built from 12 residues. Unmatched junction bases numbered 6, after V lost 6 bases and J lost 7 bases. The germline CDR1 and CDR2 sequences are SQVTM and ANQGSEA. CDR3 DNA: TGCAGCGTGGGACAGGGGATAGGGGAGCAGTACTTC. It specifies CSVGQGIGEQYF.

This clonotype was seen only a few times. This chain joins TRBV12-3 or TRBV12-4 and TRBJ2-1; 7 nucleotides align to TRBD2. CDR3 length: 14 amino acids. V lost 3 bases to trimming and J lost 4 bases; unmatched junction nucleotides: 3. Written as DNA, the CDR3 is TGTGCCAGCAGTTTGGGAGGGTGGTACAATGAGCAGTTCTTC. Protein: CASSLGGWYNEQFF.

This clonotype turned up a few times. This chain links TRBV3-1 with TRBJ1-5; D is possibly TRBD1 (5 bases). The germline gives CDR1 LGHDT, CDR2 YNNKEL (reference sequence). Trimming left V 1 base short and J 6 bases short, with 10 bases between. The CDR3 length is 14 residues. This CDR3 is CASSQVGAGQPQHF. CDR3 DNA: TGTGCCAGCAGCCAAGTTGGGGCGGGTCAGCCCCAGCATTTT.

The chain carries TRBV12-3 or TRBV12-4 and TRBJ1-3; TRBD1 might be the D (5 bases). With 5 bases removed from V and 0 bases from J, the gap between germline ends came to 20 bases. The CDR3 runs to 18 residues. CDR3 bases: TGTGCCAGCAGTCATGTCGGGACTCCAGGAAGCTCTGGAAACACCATATATTTT. This encodes CASSHVGTPGSSGNTIYF.

This clonotype was detected only a few times. The chain combines TRBV30 with TRBJ2-7, with 7 bases lining up with TRBD1. Germline CDR1 GTSNPN, CDR2 SVGIG (reference sequence). V was clipped by 3 bases and J by 3 bases; unmatched bases: 5. This CDR3 region has 13 residues. Here the CDR3 reads CAWSDRANYEQYF. The CDR3 DNA follows: TGTGCCTGGAGCGACAGGGCGAACTACGAGCAGTACTTC.

This chain uses TRBV6-5 with TRBJ2-7, with 9 positions matching TRBD1. V gave up 6 bases and J gave up 7 bases; unmatched junction bases: 10. This CDR3 comprises 14 residues. Germline-derived CDR1 and CDR2 are MNHEY and SVGAGI. The CDR3 DNA reads as TGTGCCAGCAGACTCGGACAGGGGTTGGGGGAGCAGTACTTC. This translates into CASRLGQGLGEQYF.